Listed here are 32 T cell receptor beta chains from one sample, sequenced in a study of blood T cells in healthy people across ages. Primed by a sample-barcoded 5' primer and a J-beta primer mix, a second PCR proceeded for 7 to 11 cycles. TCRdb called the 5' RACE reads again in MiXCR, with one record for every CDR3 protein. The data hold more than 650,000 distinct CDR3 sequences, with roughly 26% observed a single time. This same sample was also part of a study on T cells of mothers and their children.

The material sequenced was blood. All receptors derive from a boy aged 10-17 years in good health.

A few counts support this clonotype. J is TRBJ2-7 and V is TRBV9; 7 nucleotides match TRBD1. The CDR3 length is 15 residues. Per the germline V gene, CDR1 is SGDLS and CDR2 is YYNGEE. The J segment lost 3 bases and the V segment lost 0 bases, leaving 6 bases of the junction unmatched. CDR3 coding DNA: TGTGCCAGCAGCGTAGAGGGGGCCCCTGTCTACGAGCAGTACTTC. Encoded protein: CASSVEGAPVYEQYF.

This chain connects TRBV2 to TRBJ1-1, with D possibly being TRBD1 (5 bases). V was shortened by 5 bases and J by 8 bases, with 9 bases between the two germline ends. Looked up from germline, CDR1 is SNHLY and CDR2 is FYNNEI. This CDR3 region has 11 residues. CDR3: CASSPTGEAFF. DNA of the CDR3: TGTGCCAGCAGTCCTACAGGAGAAGCTTTCTTT.

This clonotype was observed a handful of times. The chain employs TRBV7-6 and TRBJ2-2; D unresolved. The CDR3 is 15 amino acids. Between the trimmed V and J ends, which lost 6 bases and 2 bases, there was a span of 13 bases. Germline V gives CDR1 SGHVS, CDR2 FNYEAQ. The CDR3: CASRPWADNTGELFF. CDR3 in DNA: TGTGCCAGCAGGCCCTGGGCAGACAACACCGGGGAGCTGTTTTTT.

The CDR3 DNA reads TGTGCCAGCAGGGCGACGGGCTACGAGCAGTACTTC. The encoded protein is CASRATGYEQYF. The V and J genes are TRBV7-2 and TRBJ2-1; D remains ambiguous. The J call is uncertain, as TRBJ2-7 better fits the DNA end. CDR3 length: 12 amino acids. Germline CDR1 is SGHTA and CDR2 is FQGNSA.

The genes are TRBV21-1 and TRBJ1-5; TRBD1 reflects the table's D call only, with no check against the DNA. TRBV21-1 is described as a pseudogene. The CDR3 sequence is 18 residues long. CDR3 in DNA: TGTGCCAGCAGCACCAATACAGGGCCGAGGACCTTTAATCAGCCCCAGCATTTT. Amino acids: CASSTNTGPRTFNQPQHF.

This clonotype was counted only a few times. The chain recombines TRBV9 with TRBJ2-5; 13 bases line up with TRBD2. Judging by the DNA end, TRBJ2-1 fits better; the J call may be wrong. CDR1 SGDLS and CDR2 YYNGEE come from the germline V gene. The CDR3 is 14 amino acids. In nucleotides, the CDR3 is TGTGCCAGCAGCGGCGGACTAGCGGGGGCTGAGCAGTTCTTC. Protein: CASSGGLAGAEQFF.

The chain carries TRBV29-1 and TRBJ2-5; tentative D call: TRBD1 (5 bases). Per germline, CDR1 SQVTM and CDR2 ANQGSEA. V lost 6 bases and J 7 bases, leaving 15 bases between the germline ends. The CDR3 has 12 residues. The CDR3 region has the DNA TGCAGCGTGCCCAGGGATGGTGGGACCCAGTACTTC. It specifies CSVPRDGGTQYF.

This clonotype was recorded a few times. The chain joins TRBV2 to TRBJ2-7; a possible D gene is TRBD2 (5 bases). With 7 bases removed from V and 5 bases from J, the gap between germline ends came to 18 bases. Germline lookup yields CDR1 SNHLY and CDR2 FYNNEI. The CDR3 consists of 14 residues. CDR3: CASTRTPLMNEQYF. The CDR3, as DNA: TGTGCCAGCACCCGGACTCCGCTCATGAACGAGCAGTACTTC.

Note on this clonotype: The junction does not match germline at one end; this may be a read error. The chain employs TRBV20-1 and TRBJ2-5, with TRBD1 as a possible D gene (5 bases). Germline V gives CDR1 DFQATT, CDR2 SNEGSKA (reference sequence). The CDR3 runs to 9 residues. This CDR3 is CSAGAGRFF. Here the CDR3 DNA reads TGCAGTGCTGGGGCAGGCCGGTTCTTC.

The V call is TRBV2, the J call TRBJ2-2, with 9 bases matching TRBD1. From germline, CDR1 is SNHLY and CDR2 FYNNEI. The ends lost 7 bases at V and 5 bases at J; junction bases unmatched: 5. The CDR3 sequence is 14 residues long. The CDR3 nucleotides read TGTGCCAGCAAAGGACAGGGGTGGACCGGGGAGCTGTTTTTT. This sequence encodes CASKGQGWTGELFF.

CDR3 sequence: CASSYFSGGAYEQYF. In nucleotides, the CDR3 is TGTGCCAGCAGTTACTTTAGCGGGGGGGCCTACGAGCAGTACTTC. The chain combines TRBV6-5 with TRBJ2-7; 11 nucleotides line up with TRBD2. The CDR3 totals 15 residues. V lost 1 base, J lost 2 bases, and 1 base stayed unmatched. Germline V gene data show CDR1 as MNHEY and CDR2 as SVGAGI.

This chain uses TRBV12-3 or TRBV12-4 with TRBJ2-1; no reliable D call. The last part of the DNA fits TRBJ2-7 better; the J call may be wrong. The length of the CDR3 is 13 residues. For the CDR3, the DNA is TGTGCCAGCAGTTTATACGGCGGCTACGAGCAGTACTTC. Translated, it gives CASSLYGGYEQYF.

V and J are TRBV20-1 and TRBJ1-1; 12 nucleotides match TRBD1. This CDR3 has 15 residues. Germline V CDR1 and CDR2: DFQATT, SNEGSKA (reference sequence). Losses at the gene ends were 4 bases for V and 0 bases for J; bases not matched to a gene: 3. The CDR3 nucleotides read TGCAGTGCTACCGGGACAGGGGGCCTGAACACTGAAGCTTTCTTT. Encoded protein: CSATGTGGLNTEAFF.

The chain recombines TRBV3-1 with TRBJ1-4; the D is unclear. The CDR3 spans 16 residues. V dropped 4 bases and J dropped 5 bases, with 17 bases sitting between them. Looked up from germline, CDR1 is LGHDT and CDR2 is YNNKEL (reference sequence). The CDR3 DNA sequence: TGTGCCAGCAGCCCACGGGCCAAGGGAGAGAATGAAAAACTGTTTTTT. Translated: CASSPRAKGENEKLFF. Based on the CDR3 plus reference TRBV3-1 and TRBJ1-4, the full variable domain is DTAVSQTPKYLVTQMGNDKSIKCEQNLGHDTMYWYKQDSKKFLKIMFSYNNKELIINETVPNRFSPKSPDKAHLNLHINSLELGDSAVYFCASSPRAKGENEKLFFGSGTQLSVL.

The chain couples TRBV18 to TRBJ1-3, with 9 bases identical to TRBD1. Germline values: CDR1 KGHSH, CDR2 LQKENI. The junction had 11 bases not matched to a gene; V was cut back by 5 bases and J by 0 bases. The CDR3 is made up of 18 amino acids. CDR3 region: CASSSLPGTGISGNTIYF. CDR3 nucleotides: TGTGCCAGCTCATCCCTTCCCGGGACAGGGATCTCTGGAAACACCATATATTTT.

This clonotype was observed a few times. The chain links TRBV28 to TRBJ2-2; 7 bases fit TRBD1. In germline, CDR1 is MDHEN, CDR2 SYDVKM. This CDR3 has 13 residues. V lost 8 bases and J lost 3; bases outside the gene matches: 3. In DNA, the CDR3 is TGTGCCAGCTTGGGACAGTACACCGGGGAGCTGTTTTTT. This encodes CASLGQYTGELFF. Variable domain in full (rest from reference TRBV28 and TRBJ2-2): DVKVTQSSRYLVKRTGEKVFLECVQDMDHENMFWYRQDPGLGLRLIYFSYDVKMKEKGDIPEGYSVSREKKERFSLILESASTNQTSMYLCASLGQYTGELFFGEGSRLTVL.

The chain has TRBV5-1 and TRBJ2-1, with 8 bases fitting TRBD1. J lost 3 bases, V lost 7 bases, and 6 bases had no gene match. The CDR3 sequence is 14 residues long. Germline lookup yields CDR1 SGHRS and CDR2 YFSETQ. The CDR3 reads CASHPGQGYNEQFF. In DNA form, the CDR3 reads TGCGCCAGCCACCCCGGACAGGGCTACAATGAGCAGTTCTTC.

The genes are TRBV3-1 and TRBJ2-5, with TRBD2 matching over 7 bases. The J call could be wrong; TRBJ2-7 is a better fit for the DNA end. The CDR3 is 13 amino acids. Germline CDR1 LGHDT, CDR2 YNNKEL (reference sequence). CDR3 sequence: CASSQGTRYEQYF. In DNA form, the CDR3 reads TGTGCCAGCAGCCAAGGGACTAGGTACGAGCAGTACTTC.

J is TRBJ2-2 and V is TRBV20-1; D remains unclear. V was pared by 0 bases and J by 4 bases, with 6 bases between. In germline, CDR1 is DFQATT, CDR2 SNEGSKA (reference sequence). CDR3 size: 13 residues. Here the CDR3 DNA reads TGCAGTGCTAGAGAATTCTCCACCGGGGAGCTGTTTTTT. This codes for CSAREFSTGELFF.

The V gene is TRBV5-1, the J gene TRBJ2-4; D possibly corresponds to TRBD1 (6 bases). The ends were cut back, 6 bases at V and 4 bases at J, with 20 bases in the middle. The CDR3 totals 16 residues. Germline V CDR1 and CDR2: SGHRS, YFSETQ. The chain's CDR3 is CASTRAAGQGKNIQYF. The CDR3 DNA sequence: TGCGCCAGCACTAGGGCCGCAGGGCAGGGGAAAAACATTCAGTACTTC. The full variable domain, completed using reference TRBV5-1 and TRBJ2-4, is KAGVTQTPRYLIKTRGQQVTLSCSPISGHRSVSWYQQTPGQGLQFLFEYFSETQRNKGNFPGRFSGRQFSNSRSEMNVSTLELGDSALYLCASTRAAGQGKNIQYFGAGTRLSVL.

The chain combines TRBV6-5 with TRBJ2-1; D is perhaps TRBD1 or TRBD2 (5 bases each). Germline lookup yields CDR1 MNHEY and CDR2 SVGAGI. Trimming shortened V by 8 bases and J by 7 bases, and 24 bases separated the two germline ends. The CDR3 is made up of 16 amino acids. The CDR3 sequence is CASSLSGTGVENEQFF. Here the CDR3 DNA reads TGTGCCAGCTCCCTATCCGGGACCGGCGTTGAGAATGAGCAGTTCTTC.

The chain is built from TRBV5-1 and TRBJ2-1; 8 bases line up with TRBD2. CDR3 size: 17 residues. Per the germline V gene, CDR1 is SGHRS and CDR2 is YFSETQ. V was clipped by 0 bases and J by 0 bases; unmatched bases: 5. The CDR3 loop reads CASSLAAGGFSYNEQFF. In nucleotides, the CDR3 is TGCGCCAGCAGCTTGGCGGCGGGGGGCTTCTCCTACAATGAGCAGTTCTTC.

The CDR3 DNA is TGTGCCAGCAATACGGGACAGCGCTACGAGCAGTACTTC. Protein product: CASNTGQRYEQYF. V is TRBV6-1 and J is TRBJ2-7, with 7 positions matching TRBD1. This CDR3 has 13 amino acids. Germline V gives CDR1 MNHNS, CDR2 SASEGT. The J segment lost 3 bases and the V segment lost 7 bases, leaving 6 bases of the junction unmatched.

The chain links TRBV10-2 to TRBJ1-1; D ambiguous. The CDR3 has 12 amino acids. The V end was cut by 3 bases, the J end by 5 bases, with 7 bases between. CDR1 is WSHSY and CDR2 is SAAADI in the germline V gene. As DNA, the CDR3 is TGCGCCAGCAGTGATATGGGAACTGAAGCTTTCTTT. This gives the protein CASSDMGTEAFF.

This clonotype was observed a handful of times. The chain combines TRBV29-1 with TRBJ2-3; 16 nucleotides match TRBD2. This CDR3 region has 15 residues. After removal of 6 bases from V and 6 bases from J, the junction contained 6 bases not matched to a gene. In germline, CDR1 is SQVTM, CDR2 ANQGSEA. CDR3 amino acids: CSVGTSGGAPDTQYF. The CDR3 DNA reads TGCAGCGTCGGGACTAGCGGGGGGGCCCCGGATACGCAGTATTTT.

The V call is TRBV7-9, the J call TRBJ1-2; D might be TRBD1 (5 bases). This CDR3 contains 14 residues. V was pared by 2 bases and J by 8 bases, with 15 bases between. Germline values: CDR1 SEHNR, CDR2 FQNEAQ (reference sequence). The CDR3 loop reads CASSLWGDHGGYTF. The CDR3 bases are TGTGCCAGCAGCTTATGGGGGGACCATGGGGGCTACACCTTC.

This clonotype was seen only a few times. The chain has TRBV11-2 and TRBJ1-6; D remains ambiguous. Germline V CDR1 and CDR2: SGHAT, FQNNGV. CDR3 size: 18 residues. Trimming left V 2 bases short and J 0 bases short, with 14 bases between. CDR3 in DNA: TGTGCCAGCAGCTTATCCGACAAGGGTAGCTCCTATAATTCACCCCTCCACTTT. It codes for CASSLSDKGSSYNSPLHF. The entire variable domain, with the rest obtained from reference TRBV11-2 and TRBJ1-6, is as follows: EAGVAQSPRYKIIEKRQSVAFWCNPISGHATLYWYQQILGQGPKLLIQFQNNGVVDDSQLPKDRFSAERLKGVDSTLKIQPAKLEDSAVYLCASSLSDKGSSYNSPLHFGNGTRLTVT.

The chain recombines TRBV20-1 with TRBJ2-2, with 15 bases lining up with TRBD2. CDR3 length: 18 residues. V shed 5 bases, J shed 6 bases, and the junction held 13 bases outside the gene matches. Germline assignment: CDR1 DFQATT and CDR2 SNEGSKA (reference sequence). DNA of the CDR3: TGCAGTGCTTCGTCCGGGACTAGCGGGGGGTACGGGGCCGGGGAGCTGTTTTTT. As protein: CSASSGTSGGYGAGELFF.

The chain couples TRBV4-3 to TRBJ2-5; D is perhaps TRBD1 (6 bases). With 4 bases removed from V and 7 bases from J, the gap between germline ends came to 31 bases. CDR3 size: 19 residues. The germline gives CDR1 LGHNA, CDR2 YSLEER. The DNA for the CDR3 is TGCGCCAGCAGCCGTGGGGCCACCGACAGGTTCGGCCCTGCGTTGACCCAGTACTTC. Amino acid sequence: CASSRGATDRFGPALTQYF.

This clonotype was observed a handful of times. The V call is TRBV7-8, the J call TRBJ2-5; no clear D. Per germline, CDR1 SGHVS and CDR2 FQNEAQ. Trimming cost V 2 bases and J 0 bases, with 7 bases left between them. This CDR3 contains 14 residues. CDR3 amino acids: CASSLRADQETQYF. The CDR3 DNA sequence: TGTGCCAGCAGCTTAAGGGCAGACCAAGAGACCCAGTACTTC.

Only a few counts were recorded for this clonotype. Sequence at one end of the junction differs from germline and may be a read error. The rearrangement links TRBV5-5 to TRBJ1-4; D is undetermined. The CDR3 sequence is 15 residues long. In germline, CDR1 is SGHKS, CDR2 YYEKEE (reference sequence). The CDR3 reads CASSRTGSSNEKLLF. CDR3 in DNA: TGTGCCAGCAGCCGAACCGGGTCCTCTAATGAAAAACTGCTTTTT.

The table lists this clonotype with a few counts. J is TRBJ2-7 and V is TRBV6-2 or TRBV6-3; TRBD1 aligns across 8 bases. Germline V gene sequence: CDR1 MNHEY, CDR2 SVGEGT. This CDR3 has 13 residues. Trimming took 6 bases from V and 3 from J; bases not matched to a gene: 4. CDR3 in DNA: TGTGCCAGCAGCGGCAGGGGGCACTACGAGCAGTACTTC. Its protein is CASSGRGHYEQYF.